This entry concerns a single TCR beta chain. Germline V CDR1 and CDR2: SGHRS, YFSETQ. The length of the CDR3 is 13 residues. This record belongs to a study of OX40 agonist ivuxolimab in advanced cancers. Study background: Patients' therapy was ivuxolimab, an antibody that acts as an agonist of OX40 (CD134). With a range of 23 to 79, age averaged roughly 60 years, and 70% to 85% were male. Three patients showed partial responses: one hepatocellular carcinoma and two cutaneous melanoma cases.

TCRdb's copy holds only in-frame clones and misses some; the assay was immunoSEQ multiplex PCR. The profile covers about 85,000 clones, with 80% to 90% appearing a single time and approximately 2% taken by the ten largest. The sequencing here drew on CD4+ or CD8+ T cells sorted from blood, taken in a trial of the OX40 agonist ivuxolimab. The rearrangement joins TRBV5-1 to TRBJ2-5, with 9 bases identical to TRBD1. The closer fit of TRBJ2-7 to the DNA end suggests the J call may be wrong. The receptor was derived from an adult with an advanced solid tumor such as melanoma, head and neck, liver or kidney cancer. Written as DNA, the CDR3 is TGCGCCAGCAGCACGGACAGGGGCCACGAGCAGTACTTC. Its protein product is CASSTDRGHEQYF.